This T cell receptor beta chain was identified in a study of cytomegalovirus exposure and HLA in healthy donors. PCR involved 60 Vbeta and 13 Jbeta primers. The table came from immunoSEQ multiplex PCR; TCRdb's copy has only in-frame clones and leaves some out. The sample has 210,000 or so clones, 83% seen once; the top ten hold over 1.1%. Findings and caveats of the study: The listing of 150 or so TCR beta chains classed them as cytomegalovirus-associated. Most CMV-associated TCR beta chains were later found to appear HLA-restricted.

Worth noting for this clone: Its antigen remains unidentified.

V shed 7 bases and J 6 bases; nucleotides not matched to a gene: 13. The germline V gene encodes CDR1 MNHEY and CDR2 SMNVEV (reference sequence). The CDR3 extends over 16 amino acids. The receptor was isolated from a girl aged 5-17 years in good health and CMV-seronegative. The gene calls are TRBV27 and TRBJ2-1, with 9 bases matching TRBD1. Sequencing was done on a sample of PBMCs. The CDR3 sequence: CASKGQGRSEFNEQFF. The CDR3 nucleotides are TGTGCCAGCAAGGGACAGGGACGCTCGGAGTTCAATGAGCAGTTCTTC.